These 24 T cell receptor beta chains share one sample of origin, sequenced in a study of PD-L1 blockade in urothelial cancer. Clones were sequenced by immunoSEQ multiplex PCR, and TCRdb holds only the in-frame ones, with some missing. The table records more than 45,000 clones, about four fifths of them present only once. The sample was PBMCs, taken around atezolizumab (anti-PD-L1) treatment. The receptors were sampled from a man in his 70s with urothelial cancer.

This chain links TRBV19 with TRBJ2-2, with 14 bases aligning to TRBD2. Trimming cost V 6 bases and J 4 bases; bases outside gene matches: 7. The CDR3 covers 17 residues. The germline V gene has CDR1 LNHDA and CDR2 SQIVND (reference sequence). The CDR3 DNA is TGTGCCAGTAGAACCAGCGGACTAGCGGGAGGCACCGGGGAGCTGTTTTTT. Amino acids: CASRTSGLAGGTGELFF.

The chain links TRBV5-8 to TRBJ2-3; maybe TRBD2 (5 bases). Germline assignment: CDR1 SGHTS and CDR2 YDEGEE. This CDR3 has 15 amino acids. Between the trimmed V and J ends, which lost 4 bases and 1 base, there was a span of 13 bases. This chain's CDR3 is CASSLTGLRTDTQYF. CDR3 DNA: TGTGCCAGCAGCCTAACCGGACTTCGCACAGATACGCAGTATTTT.

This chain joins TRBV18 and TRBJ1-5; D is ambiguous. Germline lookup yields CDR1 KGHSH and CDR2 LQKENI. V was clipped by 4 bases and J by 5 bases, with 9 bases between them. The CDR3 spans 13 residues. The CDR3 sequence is CASSLKGDQPQHF. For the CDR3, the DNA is TGTGCCAGCTCACTGAAGGGAGATCAGCCCCAGCATTTT.

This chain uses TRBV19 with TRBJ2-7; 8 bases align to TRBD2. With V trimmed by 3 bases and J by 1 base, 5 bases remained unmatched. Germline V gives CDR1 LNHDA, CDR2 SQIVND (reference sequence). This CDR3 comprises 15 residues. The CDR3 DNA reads TGTGCCAGTAGTATCACAGCGGGAGATTCCTACGAGCAGTACTTC. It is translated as CASSITAGDSYEQYF.

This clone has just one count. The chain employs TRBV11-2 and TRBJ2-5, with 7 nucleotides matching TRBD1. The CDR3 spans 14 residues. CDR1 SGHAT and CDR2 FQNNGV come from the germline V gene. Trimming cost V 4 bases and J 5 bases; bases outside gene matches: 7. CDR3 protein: CASSSDRVWETQYF. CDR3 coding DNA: TGTGCCAGCAGCTCCGACAGGGTATGGGAGACCCAGTACTTC.

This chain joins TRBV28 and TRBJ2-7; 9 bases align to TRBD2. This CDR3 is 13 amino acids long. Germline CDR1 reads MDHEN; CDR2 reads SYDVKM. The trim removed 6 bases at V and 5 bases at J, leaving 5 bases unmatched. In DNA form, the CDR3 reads TGTGCCAGCAGGCCTACTAGCGGGCACGAGCAGTACTTC. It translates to CASRPTSGHEQYF.

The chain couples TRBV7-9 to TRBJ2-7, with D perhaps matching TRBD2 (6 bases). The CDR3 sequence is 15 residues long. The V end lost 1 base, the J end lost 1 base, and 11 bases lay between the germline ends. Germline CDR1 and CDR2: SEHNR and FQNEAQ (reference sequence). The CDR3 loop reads CASSLGSGRSYEQYF. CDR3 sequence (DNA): TGTGCCAGCAGCTTAGGTAGCGGAAGGTCCTACGAGCAGTACTTC.

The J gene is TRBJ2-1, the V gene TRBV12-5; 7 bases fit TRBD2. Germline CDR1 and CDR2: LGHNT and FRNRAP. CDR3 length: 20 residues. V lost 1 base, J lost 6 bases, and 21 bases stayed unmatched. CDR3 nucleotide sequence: TGTGCTAGTGGTTTGGCATCCTACCCCAATAAACTCGGGAGGAGCAATGAGCAGTTCTTC. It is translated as CASGLASYPNKLGRSNEQFF.

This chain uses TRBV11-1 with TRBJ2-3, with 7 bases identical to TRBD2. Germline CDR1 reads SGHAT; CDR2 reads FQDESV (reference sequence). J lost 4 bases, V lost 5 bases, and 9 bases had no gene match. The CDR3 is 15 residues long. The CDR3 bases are TGTGCCAGCAGCGGAGGGGCGGGAGCGGCAGATACGCAGTATTTT. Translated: CASSGGAGAADTQYF. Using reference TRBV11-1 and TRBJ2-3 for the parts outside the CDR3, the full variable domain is EAEVAQSPRYKITEKSQAVAFWCDPISGHATLYWYRQILGQGPELLVQFQDESVVDDSQLPKDRFSAERLKGVDSTLKIQPAELGDSAMYLCASSGGAGAADTQYFGPGTRLTVL.

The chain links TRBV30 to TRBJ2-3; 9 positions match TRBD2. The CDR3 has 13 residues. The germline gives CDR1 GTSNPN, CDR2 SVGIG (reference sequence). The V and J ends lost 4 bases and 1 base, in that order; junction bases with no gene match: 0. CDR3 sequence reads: CAWTSGGTDTQYF. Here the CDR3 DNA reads TGTGCCTGGACTAGCGGGGGCACAGATACGCAGTATTTT.

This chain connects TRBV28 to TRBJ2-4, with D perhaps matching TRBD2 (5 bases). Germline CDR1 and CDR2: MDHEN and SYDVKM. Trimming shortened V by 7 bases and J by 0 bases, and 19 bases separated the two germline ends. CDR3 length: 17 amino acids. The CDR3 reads CASTPNLGRGAKNIQYF. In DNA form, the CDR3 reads TGTGCCAGCACCCCTAACCTTGGACGGGGAGCCAAAAACATTCAGTACTTC.

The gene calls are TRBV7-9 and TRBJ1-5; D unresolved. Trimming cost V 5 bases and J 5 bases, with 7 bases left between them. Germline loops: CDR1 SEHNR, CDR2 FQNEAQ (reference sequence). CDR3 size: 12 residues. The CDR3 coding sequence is TGTGCCAGCAGCCCCTCGGATCAGCCCCAGCATTTT. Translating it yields CASSPSDQPQHF.

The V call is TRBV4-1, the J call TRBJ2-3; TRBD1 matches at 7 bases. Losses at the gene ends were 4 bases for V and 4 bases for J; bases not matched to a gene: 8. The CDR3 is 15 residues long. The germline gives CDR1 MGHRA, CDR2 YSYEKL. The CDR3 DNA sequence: TGCGCCAGCAGCCCCGGACAGGAGAGGTCAGATACGCAGTATTTT. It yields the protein CASSPGQERSDTQYF.

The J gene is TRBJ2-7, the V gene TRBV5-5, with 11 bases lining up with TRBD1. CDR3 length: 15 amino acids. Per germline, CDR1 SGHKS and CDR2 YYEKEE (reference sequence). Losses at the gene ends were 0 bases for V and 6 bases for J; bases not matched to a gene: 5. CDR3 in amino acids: CASSLGAGTGGEQYF. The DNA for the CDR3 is TGTGCCAGCAGCTTGGGAGCTGGGACAGGGGGCGAGCAGTACTTC.

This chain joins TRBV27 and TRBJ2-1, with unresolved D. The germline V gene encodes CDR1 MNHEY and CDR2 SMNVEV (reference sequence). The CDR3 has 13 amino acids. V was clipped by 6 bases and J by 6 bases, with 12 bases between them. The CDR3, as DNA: TGTGCCAGCAGGCCACGACTTACCAATGAGCAGTTCTTC. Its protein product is CASRPRLTNEQFF.

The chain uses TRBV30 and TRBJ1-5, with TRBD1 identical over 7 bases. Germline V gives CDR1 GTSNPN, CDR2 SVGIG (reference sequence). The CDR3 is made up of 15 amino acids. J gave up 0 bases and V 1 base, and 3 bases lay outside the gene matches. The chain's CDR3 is CAWSEGASSNQPQHF. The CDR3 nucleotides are TGTGCCTGGAGTGAGGGGGCTTCTAGCAATCAGCCCCAGCATTTT.

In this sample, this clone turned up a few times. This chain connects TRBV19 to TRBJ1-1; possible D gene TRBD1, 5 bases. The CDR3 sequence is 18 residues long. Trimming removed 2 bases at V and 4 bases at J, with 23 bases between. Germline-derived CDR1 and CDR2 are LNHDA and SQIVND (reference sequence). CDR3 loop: CASSIKSRRPGGLTEAFF. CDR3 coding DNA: TGTGCCAGTAGTATAAAGTCAAGGCGTCCGGGGGGTCTCACTGAAGCTTTCTTT.

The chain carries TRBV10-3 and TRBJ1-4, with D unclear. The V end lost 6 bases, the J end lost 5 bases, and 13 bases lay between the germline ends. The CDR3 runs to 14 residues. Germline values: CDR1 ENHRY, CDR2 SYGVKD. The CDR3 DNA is TGTGCCATCAGCCCCGGACTAGGCAATGAAAAACTGTTTTTT. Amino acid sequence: CAISPGLGNEKLFF.

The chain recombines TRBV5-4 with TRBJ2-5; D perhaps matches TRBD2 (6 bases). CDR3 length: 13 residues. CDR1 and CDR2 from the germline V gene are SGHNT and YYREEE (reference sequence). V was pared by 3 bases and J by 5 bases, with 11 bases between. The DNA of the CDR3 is TGTGCCAGCAGCTCTGGGGGGTGGGAGACCCAGTACTTC. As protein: CASSSGGWETQYF.

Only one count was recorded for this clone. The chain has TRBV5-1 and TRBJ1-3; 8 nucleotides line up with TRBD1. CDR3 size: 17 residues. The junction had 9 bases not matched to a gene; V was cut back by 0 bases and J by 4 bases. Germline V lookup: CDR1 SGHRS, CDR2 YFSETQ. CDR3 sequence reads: CASSLDGGQGEGNTIYF. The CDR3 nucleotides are TGCGCCAGCAGCTTGGATGGTGGACAGGGCGAGGGAAACACCATATATTTT. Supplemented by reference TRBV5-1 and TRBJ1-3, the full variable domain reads KAGVTQTPRYLIKTRGQQVTLSCSPISGHRSVSWYQQTPGQGLQFLFEYFSETQRNKGNFPGRFSGRQFSNSRSEMNVSTLELGDSALYLCASSLDGGQGEGNTIYFGEGSWLTVV.

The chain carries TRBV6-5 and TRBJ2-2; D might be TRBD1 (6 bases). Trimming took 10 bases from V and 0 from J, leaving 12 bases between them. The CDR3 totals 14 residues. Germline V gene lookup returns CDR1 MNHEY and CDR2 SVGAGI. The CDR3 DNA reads TGTGCCACCAACAGGGATCCGAACACCGGGGAGCTGTTTTTT. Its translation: CATNRDPNTGELFF.

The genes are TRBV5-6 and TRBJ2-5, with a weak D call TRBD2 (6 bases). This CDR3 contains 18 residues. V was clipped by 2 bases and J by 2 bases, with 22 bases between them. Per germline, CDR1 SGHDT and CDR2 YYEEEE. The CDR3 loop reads CASSFPGVVGGGQETQYF. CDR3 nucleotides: TGTGCCAGCAGCTTCCCGGGGGTCGTAGGAGGAGGACAAGAGACCCAGTACTTC. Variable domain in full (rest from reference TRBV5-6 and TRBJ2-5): DAGVTQSPTHLIKTRGQQVTLRCSPKSGHDTVSWYQQALGQGPQFIFQYYEEEERQRGNFPDRFSGHQFPNYSSELNVNALLLGDSALYLCASSFPGVVGGGQETQYFGPGTRLLVL.

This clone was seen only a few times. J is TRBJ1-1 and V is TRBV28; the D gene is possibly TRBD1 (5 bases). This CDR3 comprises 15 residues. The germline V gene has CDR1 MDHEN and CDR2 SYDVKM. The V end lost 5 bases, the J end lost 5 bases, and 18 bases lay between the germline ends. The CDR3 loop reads CASSPRGTGETEAFF. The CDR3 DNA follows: TGTGCCAGCAGTCCTCGTGGGACGGGGGAGACTGAAGCTTTCTTT.

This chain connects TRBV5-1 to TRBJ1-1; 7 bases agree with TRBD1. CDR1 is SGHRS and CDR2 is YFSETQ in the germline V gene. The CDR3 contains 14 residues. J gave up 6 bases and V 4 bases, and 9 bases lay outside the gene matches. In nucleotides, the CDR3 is TGCGCCAGCAGCGCCCAGACAGGGCAGTCTGAAGCTTTCTTT. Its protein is CASSAQTGQSEAFF.